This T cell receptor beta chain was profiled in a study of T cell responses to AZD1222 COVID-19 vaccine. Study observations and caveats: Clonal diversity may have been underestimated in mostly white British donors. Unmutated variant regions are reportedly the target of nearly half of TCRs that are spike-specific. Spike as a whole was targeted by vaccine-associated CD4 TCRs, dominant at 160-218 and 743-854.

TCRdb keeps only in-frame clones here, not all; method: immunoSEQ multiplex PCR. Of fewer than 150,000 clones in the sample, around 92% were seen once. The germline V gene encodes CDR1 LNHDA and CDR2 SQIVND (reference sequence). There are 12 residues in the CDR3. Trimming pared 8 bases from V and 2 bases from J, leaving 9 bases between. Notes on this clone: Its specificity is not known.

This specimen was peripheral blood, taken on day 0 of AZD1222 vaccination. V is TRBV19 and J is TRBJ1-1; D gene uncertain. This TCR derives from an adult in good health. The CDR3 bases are TGTGCCAGTGGGCTTGGAAACACTGAAGCTTTCTTT. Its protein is CASGLGNTEAFF.